The 2 T cell receptor beta chains below all came from one sample that was sequenced in a study of siplizumab effects on memory and regulatory T cells. Profiled with immunoSEQ multiplex PCR; TCRdb holds only in-frame clones, not every one. Of over 80,000 clones detected, 85% to 95% appear once; the ten largest clones hold about 1.4%. The specimen was non-Treg CD4+ T cells sorted from blood. The origin of the receptors is a human donor in good health.

The V gene is TRBV19, the J gene TRBJ2-7; possible D gene TRBD1, 6 bases. The CDR3 covers 16 residues. The V gene lost 6 bases and the J gene lost 2 bases, with 20 bases spanning the gap. CDR1 is LNHDA, CDR2 SQIVND, per germline (reference sequence). The DNA for the CDR3 is TGTGCCAGTAGCCCCCGGGTTAACAGGGCCGCCTACGAGCAGTACTTC. It specifies CASSPRVNRAAYEQYF.

The count of this clone is one. The chain combines TRBV30 with TRBJ2-2; D unresolved. Germline assignment: CDR1 GTSNPN and CDR2 SVGIG (reference sequence). Trimming shortened V by 2 bases and J by 7 bases, and 17 bases separated the two germline ends. This CDR3 has 15 amino acids. CDR3 sequence reads: CAWSRVAKLDGELFF. CDR3 nucleotide sequence: TGTGCCTGGAGTAGGGTGGCCAAACTGGACGGGGAGCTGTTTTTT.